This T cell receptor (beta chain) was identified in a study of T cells expressing NK-cell markers. Overall study: With respect to HCMV, most of the eight sequenced donors were seropositive, and one was seronegative.

As for this clonotype: Its antigen is unknown.

The CDR3 totals 13 residues. Germline V gives CDR1 DFQATT, CDR2 SNEGSKA (reference sequence). Findings of the study overall: NKG2C+ dominant clonotypes from over 5 donors made up about 1.0-8% of CD8+ T cells. In a few donors, dominant clonotypes made up roughly 28.3-65% of CD3+CD56-NKG2C+ cells.

UMIs accompanied the 5'RACE template switching by which TCR beta cDNA was made. Each CDR3 protein gets one entry in TCRdb, which reprocessed the 5' RACE reads and gives no DNA. The listing contains under 500,000 distinct CDR3 sequences. The sequence was obtained from a woman aged 18-69 years in good health. V gene TRBV20-1 combines with J gene TRBJ2-5; the TRBD1 assignment by TCRdb is unverifiable without DNA. Sequences were obtained from blood T cells: a sorted CD56 or NKG2C T cell subset, CD4+ or CD8+ T cells, or bulk PBMC T cells (not recorded which). This CDR3 is CSAESAPQETQYF.